This is a list of T cell receptor beta chains from one sample in a study of T cell repertoires in cytomegalovirus infection. TCRdb passed the reads through MiXCR, listing each CDR3 protein once. The table has 70,000 to 85,000 distinct CDR3 sequences, approximately 42% seen once. Their specific antigens are unknown. The input for sequencing was CD8+ T cells from cultured PBMCs, taken from culture after CMV antigen stimulation. The receptors derive from a human donor in good health (CMV status not recorded). Some clones in this sample may be carry-over from other donors' samples. The CDR3 runs from the conserved cysteine through the conserved F or W. The order of the fields is clone size, V gene, D gene, J gene, CDR3 protein, CDR3 DNA. D genes are given only for firm matches. Expanded clones are given a class, and other clones once, few, many or no size at all.

clone size: NA
V gene: TRBV7-8
D gene: NA
J gene: TRBJ1-6
CDR3 protein: CASSFSDNSPLHF
CDR3 DNA: TGTGCCAGCAGCTTCTCGGATAATTCACCCCTCCACTTT

clone size: NA
V gene: TRBV7-3
D gene: TRBD1
J gene: TRBJ2-5
CDR3 protein: CASSYTGEETQYF
CDR3 DNA: TGTGCCAGCAGCTACACAGGGGAGGAGACCCAGTACTTC

clone size: few
V gene: TRBV6-5
D gene: NA
J gene: TRBJ2-2
CDR3 protein: CASSTPSDTGELFF
CDR3 DNA: TGTGCCAGCAGTACGCCCTCCGACACCGGGGAGCTGTTTTTT

clone size: NA
V gene: TRBV7-7
D gene: TRBD1
J gene: TRBJ2-5
CDR3 protein: CASSYGTGEETQYF
CDR3 DNA: TGTGCTAGCAGCTACGGGACAGGGGAAGAGACCCAGTACTTC

clone size: many
V gene: TRBV27
D gene: TRBD2
J gene: TRBJ2-3
CDR3 protein: CASSYLSGVLDTQYF
CDR3 DNA: TGTGCCAGCAGTTACCTTAGCGGGGTCTTGGATACGCAGTATTTT

clone size: few
V gene: TRBV6-6
D gene: TRBD1
J gene: TRBJ2-2
CDR3 protein: CASRSTGTEGGELFF
CDR3 DNA: TGTGCCAGCAGATCTACCGGGACAGAAGGGGGGGAGCTGTTTTTT

clone size: many
V gene: TRBV7-6
D gene: TRBD2
J gene: TRBJ2-1
CDR3 protein: CASSYGTTYNEQFF
CDR3 DNA: TGTGCCAGCAGCTATGGGACTACCTACAATGAGCAGTTCTTC

clone size: NA
V gene: TRBV5-1
D gene: TRBD1
J gene: TRBJ2-1
CDR3 protein: CASSSGQGDDEQFF
CDR3 DNA: TGCGCCAGCAGCTCGGGACAGGGGGACGATGAGCAGTTCTTC

clone size: few
V gene: TRBV7-6
D gene: NA
J gene: TRBJ2-2
CDR3 protein: CASSSLENGELFF
CDR3 DNA: TGTGCCAGCAGTAGCCTGGAGAACGGGGAGCTGTTTTTT

clone size: NA
V gene: TRBV29-1
D gene: NA
J gene: TRBJ2-1
CDR3 protein: CSVGGALNEQFF
CDR3 DNA: TGCAGCGTTGGGGGGGCCCTCAATGAGCAGTTCTTC

clone size: NA
V gene: TRBV10-3
D gene: TRBD1
J gene: TRBJ1-2
CDR3 protein: CAISLTGGDRYGYTF
CDR3 DNA: TGTGCCATCAGCCTGACAGGGGGCGATCGCTATGGCTACACCTTC

clone size: NA
V gene: TRBV10-2
D gene: TRBD1
J gene: TRBJ1-5
CDR3 protein: CASSELSRGPQPQHF
CDR3 DNA: TGCGCCAGCAGTGAGCTTTCCAGGGGGCCTCAGCCCCAGCATTTT

clone size: many
V gene: TRBV5-6
D gene: TRBD1
J gene: TRBJ1-5
CDR3 protein: CASSLGAGTGNQPQHF
CDR3 DNA: TGTGCCAGCAGCTTGGGGGCCGGGACAGGGAACCAGCCCCAGCATTTT

clone size: NA
V gene: TRBV7-8
D gene: TRBD1
J gene: TRBJ1-1
CDR3 protein: CASSIQGTEAFF
CDR3 DNA: TGTGCCAGCAGCATACAGGGGACTGAAGCTTTCTTT

clone size: NA
V gene: TRBV28
D gene: NA
J gene: TRBJ1-1
CDR3 protein: CASSWGTGATEAFF
CDR3 DNA: TGTGCCAGCAGTTGGGGAACGGGGGCCACTGAAGCTTTCTTT

clone size: few
V gene: TRBV4-3
D gene: TRBD1
J gene: TRBJ2-5
CDR3 protein: CASSRWTGNGETQYF
CDR3 DNA: TGCGCCAGCAGCCGCTGGACAGGGAATGGAGAGACCCAGTACTTC

clone size: few
V gene: TRBV27
D gene: NA
J gene: TRBJ1-5
CDR3 protein: CASSLRAPLGVYSNQPQHF
CDR3 DNA: TGTGCCAGCAGTTTGCGTGCGCCCCTCGGGGTGTATAGCAATCAGCCCCAGCATTTT

clone size: NA
V gene: TRBV11-2
D gene: TRBD2
J gene: TRBJ2-3
CDR3 protein: CASRPPQRGKSTDTQYF
CDR3 DNA: TGTGCCAGCAGGCCTCCTCAGCGGGGGAAGAGCACAGATACGCAGTATTTT

clone size: NA
V gene: TRBV7-9
D gene: NA
J gene: TRBJ1-4
CDR3 protein: CASSDPARLNEKLFF
CDR3 DNA: TGTGCCAGCAGCGACCCCGCGCGACTGAATGAAAAACTGTTTTTT

clone size: NA
V gene: TRBV28
D gene: TRBD1
J gene: TRBJ1-2
CDR3 protein: CASSWTGTRYGYTF
CDR3 DNA: TGTGCCAGCAGCTGGACAGGGACGCGGTATGGCTACACCTTC

clone size: NA
V gene: TRBV20-1
D gene: NA
J gene: TRBJ1-2
CDR3 protein: CSARVATDYGYTF
CDR3 DNA: TGCAGTGCTAGAGTGGCCACGGACTATGGCTACACCTTC

clone size: NA
V gene: TRBV7-4
D gene: NA
J gene: TRBJ2-7
CDR3 protein: CASSSSGTPYEQYF
CDR3 DNA: TGTGCCAGCAGCTCTTCCGGGACCCCCTACGAGCAGTACTTC

clone size: NA
V gene: TRBV7-2
D gene: NA
J gene: TRBJ2-1
CDR3 protein: CASSPALGGSSYNEQFF
CDR3 DNA: TGTGCCAGCAGCCCCGCCCTCGGGGGTAGCTCCTACAATGAGCAGTTCTTC

clone size: NA
V gene: TRBV6-2/TRBV6-3
D gene: TRBD2
J gene: TRBJ2-1
CDR3 protein: CASSYGAGEYNEQFF
CDR3 DNA: TGTGCCAGCAGTTACGGAGCGGGGGAATATAATGAGCAGTTCTTC

clone size: few
V gene: TRBV4-2
D gene: TRBD1
J gene: TRBJ1-5
CDR3 protein: CASSPGGGDQPQHF
CDR3 DNA: TGTGCCAGCAGCCCAGGGGGGGGAGATCAGCCCCAGCATTTT

clone size: NA
V gene: TRBV20-1
D gene: TRBD1
J gene: TRBJ2-2
CDR3 protein: CSAPDRAHTGELFF
CDR3 DNA: TGCAGTGCCCCGGACAGGGCGCACACCGGGGAGCTGTTTTTT

clone size: few
V gene: TRBV20-1
D gene: TRBD1
J gene: TRBJ2-7
CDR3 protein: CSASRTGGSYEQYF
CDR3 DNA: TGCAGTGCTAGTAGAACAGGGGGCTCCTACGAGCAGTACTTC

clone size: once
V gene: TRBV7-4
D gene: NA
J gene: TRBJ2-7
CDR3 protein: CASSGDFYEQYF
CDR3 DNA: TGTGCCAGCAGCGGGGACTTCTACGAGCAGTACTTC

clone size: NA
V gene: TRBV7-2
D gene: NA
J gene: TRBJ2-1
CDR3 protein: CASSLVPAVRRYNEQFF
CDR3 DNA: TGTGCCAGCAGCTTAGTGCCCGCTGTCAGGAGATACAATGAGCAGTTCTTC

clone size: NA
V gene: TRBV7-9
D gene: NA
J gene: TRBJ2-5
CDR3 protein: CASSPASRDQETQYF
CDR3 DNA: TGTGCCAGCAGCCCCGCGAGTAGGGACCAAGAGACCCAGTACTTC

clone size: NA
V gene: TRBV29-1
D gene: NA
J gene: TRBJ1-3
CDR3 protein: CSVERLNQGSSGNTIYF
CDR3 DNA: TGCAGCGTTGAAAGATTAAACCAGGGAAGCTCTGGAAACACCATATATTTT

clone size: NA
V gene: TRBV29-1
D gene: NA
J gene: TRBJ2-7
CDR3 protein: CSAETGDYEQYF
CDR3 DNA: TGCAGCGCAGAGACAGGCGACTACGAGCAGTACTTC

clone size: NA
V gene: TRBV7-2
D gene: TRBD2
J gene: TRBJ2-1
CDR3 protein: CASSLETSGGAKYNEQFF
CDR3 DNA: TGTGCCAGCAGCTTAGAGACTAGCGGGGGGGCGAAATACAATGAGCAGTTCTTC